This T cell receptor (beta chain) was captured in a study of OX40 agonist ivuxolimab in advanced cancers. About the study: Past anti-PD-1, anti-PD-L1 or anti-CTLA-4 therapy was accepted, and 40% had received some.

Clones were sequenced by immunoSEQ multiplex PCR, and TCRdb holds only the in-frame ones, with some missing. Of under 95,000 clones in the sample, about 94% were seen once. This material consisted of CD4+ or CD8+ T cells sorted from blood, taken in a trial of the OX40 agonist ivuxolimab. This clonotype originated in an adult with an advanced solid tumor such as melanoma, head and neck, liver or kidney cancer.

In DNA form, the CDR3 reads TGTGCCAGCAGTTCCAAACCTTCGGGCAACATTCAGTACTTC. As protein: CASSSKPSGNIQYF. The rearrangement links TRBV27 to TRBJ2-4, with unresolved D. The germline gives CDR1 MNHEY, CDR2 SMNVEV (reference sequence). V was trimmed by 4 bases and J by 7 bases, leaving 14 bases between them. This CDR3 region has 14 residues.